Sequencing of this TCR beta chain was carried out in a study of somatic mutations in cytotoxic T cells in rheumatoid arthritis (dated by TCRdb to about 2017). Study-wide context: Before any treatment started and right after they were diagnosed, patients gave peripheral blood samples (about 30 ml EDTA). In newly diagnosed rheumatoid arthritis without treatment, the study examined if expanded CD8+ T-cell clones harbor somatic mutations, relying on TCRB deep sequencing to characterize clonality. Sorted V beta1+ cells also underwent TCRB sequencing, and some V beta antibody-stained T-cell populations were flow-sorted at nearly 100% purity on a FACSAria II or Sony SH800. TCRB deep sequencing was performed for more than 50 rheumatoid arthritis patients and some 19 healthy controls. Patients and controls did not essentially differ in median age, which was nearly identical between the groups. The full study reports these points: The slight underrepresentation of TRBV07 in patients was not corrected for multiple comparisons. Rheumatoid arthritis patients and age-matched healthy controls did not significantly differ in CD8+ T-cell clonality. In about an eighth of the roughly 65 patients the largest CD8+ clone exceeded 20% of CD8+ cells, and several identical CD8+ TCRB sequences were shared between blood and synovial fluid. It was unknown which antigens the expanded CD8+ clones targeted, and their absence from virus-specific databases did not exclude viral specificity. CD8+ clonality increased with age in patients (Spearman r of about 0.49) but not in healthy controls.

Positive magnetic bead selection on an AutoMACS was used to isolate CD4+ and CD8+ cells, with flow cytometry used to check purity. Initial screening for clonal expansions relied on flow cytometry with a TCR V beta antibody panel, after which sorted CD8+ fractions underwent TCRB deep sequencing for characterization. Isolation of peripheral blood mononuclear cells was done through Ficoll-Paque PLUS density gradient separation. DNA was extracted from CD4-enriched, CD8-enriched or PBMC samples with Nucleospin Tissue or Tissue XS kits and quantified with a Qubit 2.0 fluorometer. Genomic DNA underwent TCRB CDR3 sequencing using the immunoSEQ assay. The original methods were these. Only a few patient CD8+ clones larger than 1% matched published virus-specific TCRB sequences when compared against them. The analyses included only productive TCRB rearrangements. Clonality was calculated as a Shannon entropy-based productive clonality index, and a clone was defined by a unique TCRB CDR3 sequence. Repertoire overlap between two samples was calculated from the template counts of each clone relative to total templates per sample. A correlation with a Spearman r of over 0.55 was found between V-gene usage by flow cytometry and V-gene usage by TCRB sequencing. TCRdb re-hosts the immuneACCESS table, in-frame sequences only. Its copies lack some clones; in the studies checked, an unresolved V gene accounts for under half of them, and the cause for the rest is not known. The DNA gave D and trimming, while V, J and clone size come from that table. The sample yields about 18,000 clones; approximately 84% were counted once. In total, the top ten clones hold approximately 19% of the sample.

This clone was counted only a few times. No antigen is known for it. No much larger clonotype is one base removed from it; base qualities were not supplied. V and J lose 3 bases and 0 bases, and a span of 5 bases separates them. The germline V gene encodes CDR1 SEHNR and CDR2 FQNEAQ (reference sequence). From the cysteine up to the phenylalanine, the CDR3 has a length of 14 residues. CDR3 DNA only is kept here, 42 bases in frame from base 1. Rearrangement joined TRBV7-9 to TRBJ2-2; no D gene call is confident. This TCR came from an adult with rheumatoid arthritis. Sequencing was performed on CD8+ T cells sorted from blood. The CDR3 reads CASSLPPNTGELFF. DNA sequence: TGTGCCAGCAGCTTGCCCCCGAACACCGGGGAGCTGTTTTTT.